Below are 3 T cell receptor beta chains sequenced from a single sample in a study of brain T cells in children with intractable seizures. Sequencing was performed with immunoSEQ multiplex PCR; in TCRdb, only in-frame clones are kept and a portion is missing. The sample records just under 65,000 clones, about 96% being singletons. Here the sequenced sample was peripheral blood, taken at surgery. The receptors originated from a boy younger than two with focal cortical dysplasia and intractable seizures.

This chain uses TRBV29-1 with TRBJ2-1, with D perhaps TRBD1 (6 bases). There are 13 residues in the CDR3. Germline V gives CDR1 SQVTM, CDR2 ANQGSEA. Trimming cost V 6 bases and J 2 bases, with 11 bases left between them. CDR3 loop: CSVERTAYNEQFF. CDR3 coding DNA: TGCAGCGTCGAACGGACAGCCTACAATGAGCAGTTCTTC.

This clone has a single count. CDR3 in DNA: TGTGCCAGCAGTTACGGACTAGCGGGAACGAATGAGCAGTTCTTC. It is translated as CASSYGLAGTNEQFF. The chain uses TRBV6-2 or TRBV6-3 and TRBJ2-1, with 12 bases identical to TRBD2. Germline V lookup: CDR1 MNHEY, CDR2 SVGEGT. This CDR3 is built from 15 residues. V lost 2 bases, J lost 7 bases, and 3 bases stayed unmatched.

This chain links TRBV19 with TRBJ2-7; D perhaps matches TRBD2 (5 bases). Germline lookup yields CDR1 LNHDA and CDR2 SQIVND (reference sequence). The V and J ends lost 5 bases and 2 bases respectively, with 16 bases between them. The CDR3 extends over 15 amino acids. CDR3 loop: CASSVADSITYEQYF. In DNA, the CDR3 is TGTGCCAGTAGTGTGGCGGACTCTATAACCTACGAGCAGTACTTC.